Presented here are 7 T cell receptor beta chains from one specimen sequenced in a study of blood T cell repertoires in COVID-19. The repertoire was sequenced with immunoSEQ multiplex PCR; TCRdb's copy has only in-frame clones and lacks some. The sample has some 20,000 clones, just over 85% seen once. The sequenced sample consisted of peripheral blood. The receptors originated from a man aged 50-59 years with active COVID-19.

The rearrangement uses TRBV19 and TRBJ2-1; 11 bases map to TRBD2. CDR3 length equals 15 residues. From germline, CDR1 is LNHDA and CDR2 SQIVND (reference sequence). Trimming took 3 bases from V and 10 from J; bases not matched to a gene: 8. CDR3 DNA: TGTGCCAGTAGTATGCTAGCGGGGGGCCCGGGGGAGCAGTTCTTC. This codes for CASSMLAGGPGEQFF.

The chain uses TRBV10-3 and TRBJ1-2; 7 bases align to TRBD1. The V gene end was trimmed by 0 bases and the J gene end by 7 bases; junction bases not matched to a gene: 14. The CDR3 extends over 17 amino acids. Looked up from germline, CDR1 is ENHRY and CDR2 is SYGVKD. In DNA form, the CDR3 reads TGTGCCATCAGTGAGTCGATACAGGGGACCTCGAGTAGTGGCTACACCTTC. The encoded protein is CAISESIQGTSSSGYTF.

This clone occurred a few times. The rearrangement joins TRBV18 to TRBJ1-4; 7 bases map to TRBD1. Germline assignment: CDR1 KGHSH and CDR2 LQKENI. V shed 6 bases, J shed 5 bases, and the junction held 9 bases outside the gene matches. The CDR3 extends over 15 amino acids. CDR3 nucleotide sequence: TGTGCCAGCTCCCCCGGGGGACAGAAAAATGAAAAACTGTTTTTT. It specifies CASSPGGQKNEKLFF.

The gene calls are TRBV10-3 and TRBJ1-1; D unclear. CDR3 length equals 12 residues. V was shortened by 3 bases and J by 6 bases, with 8 bases between the two germline ends. From germline, CDR1 is ENHRY and CDR2 SYGVKD. The CDR3 protein is CAISEFGAEAFF. The CDR3 bases are TGTGCCATCAGTGAATTCGGTGCTGAAGCTTTCTTT.

This sequence joins TRBV3-1 (or the pseudogene TRBV3-2) and TRBJ2-5; D perhaps matches TRBD2 (6 bases). This CDR3 spans 15 amino acids. The V end was cut by 0 bases, the J end by 5 bases, with 13 bases between. Per the germline V gene, CDR1 is LGHDT and CDR2 is YNNKEL (reference sequence). Here the CDR3 reads CASSQDSGPRETQYF. Here the CDR3 DNA reads TGTGCCAGCAGCCAAGATAGCGGACCTCGGGAGACCCAGTACTTC.

This chain uses TRBV7-8 with TRBJ2-7; possible D gene TRBD1, 6 bases. The ends were cut back, 4 bases at V and 3 bases at J, with 10 bases in the middle. The CDR3 spans 13 residues. The germline V gene encodes CDR1 SGHVS and CDR2 FQNEAQ. CDR3 amino acids: CASSSGTIYEQYF. CDR3 DNA: TGTGCCAGCAGCTCCGGGACAATCTACGAGCAGTACTTC.

The V call is TRBV11-2, the J call TRBJ2-3, with TRBD2 as a possible D gene (7 bases). CDR3 length equals 17 residues. CDR1 and CDR2 (germline): SGHAT, FQNNGV. V lost 0 bases and J lost 2, with 15 bases in between. CDR3 region: CASSLDGGLPLTDTQYF. CDR3 nucleotides: TGTGCCAGCAGCTTAGACGGGGGGCTCCCGCTCACAGATACGCAGTATTTT.